A single sample is the source of the 30 T cell receptor beta chains below, sequenced in a study of blood T cell repertoires in COVID-19. The repertoire was sequenced with immunoSEQ multiplex PCR; TCRdb's copy has only in-frame clones and lacks some. The sample includes 160,000 or so clones, approximately 80% of them seen just once. The sample was peripheral blood. Source of these receptors: a woman aged 45-65 years with acute or convalescent COVID-19.

This chain links TRBV29-1 with TRBJ2-5; 8 nucleotides line up with TRBD1. Trimming at V came to 2 bases and at J to 4 bases, leaving 9 bases not matched to a gene. The CDR3 runs 15 residues. Germline CDR1 and CDR2: SQVTM and ANQGSEA. The CDR3 loop is CSVERSGGLIETQYF. The CDR3 DNA follows: TGCAGCGTTGAAAGGTCAGGGGGCTTGATAGAGACCCAGTACTTC.

This chain links TRBV7-6 with TRBJ1-1, with TRBD1 matching over 8 bases. J lost 1 base, V lost 2 bases, and 6 bases had no gene match. CDR3 length equals 16 residues. Germline V gene sequence: CDR1 SGHVS, CDR2 FNYEAQ. The CDR3 sequence: CASSLSNRGRNTEAFF. CDR3 nucleotides: TGTGCCAGCAGCTTATCCAACAGGGGGAGGAACACTGAAGCTTTCTTT.

The rearrangement uses TRBV3-1 (or the pseudogene TRBV3-2) and TRBJ1-2; the match to TRBD1 covers 9 bases. The trim removed 1 base at V and 3 bases at J, leaving 6 bases unmatched. This CDR3 is 16 amino acids long. Germline values: CDR1 LGHDT, CDR2 YNNKEL (reference sequence). CDR3 residues: CASSQGQGETDYGYTF. The CDR3 nucleotides are TGTGCCAGCAGCCAAGGACAGGGGGAGACGGACTATGGCTACACCTTC.

The chain uses TRBV4-2 and TRBJ2-1; tentative D call: TRBD1 (5 bases). The germline V and J ends were trimmed by 0 bases and 5 bases, with 11 bases remaining between them. The CDR3 extends over 15 amino acids. The germline gives CDR1 LGHNA, CDR2 YNFKEQ. The CDR3 region has the DNA TGTGCCAGCAGCCAAGAGTCCCAGGGAAACAATGAGCAGTTCTTC. As protein: CASSQESQGNNEQFF.

This clone is a singleton in its sample. The CDR3 DNA follows: TGTGCCAGCTTAGGGGGTCTGGAAGAGACCCAGTACTTC. Translated: CASLGGLEETQYF. The rearrangement links TRBV18 to TRBJ2-5; D perhaps matches TRBD1 (6 bases). The CDR3 totals 13 residues. Per germline, CDR1 KGHSH and CDR2 LQKENI. V lost 7 bases and J lost 3, with 12 bases in between.

The rearrangement links TRBV7-3 to TRBJ2-1; D is undetermined. Germline V lookup: CDR1 SGHTA, CDR2 FQGTGA. The CDR3 has 15 amino acids. V was shortened by 0 bases and J by 7 bases, with 13 bases between the two germline ends. CDR3 sequence: CASSLTRNSKNEQFF. CDR3 nucleotide sequence: TGTGCCAGCAGCTTAACGCGGAACTCCAAAAATGAGCAGTTCTTC.

The J gene is TRBJ1-2, the V gene TRBV18; D perhaps matches TRBD1 (5 bases). CDR3 size: 15 residues. V dropped 2 bases and J dropped 2 bases, with 12 bases sitting between them. Per the germline V gene, CDR1 is KGHSH and CDR2 is LQKENI. The CDR3 loop reads CASSPKGNHNYGYTF. CDR3 sequence (DNA): TGTGCCAGCTCACCAAAGGGGAACCACAACTATGGCTACACCTTC.

The chain has TRBV7-2 and TRBJ2-7, with 12 bases identical to TRBD2. V lost 6 bases, J lost 2 bases, and 8 bases stayed unmatched. In germline, CDR1 is SGHTA, CDR2 FQGNSA. The CDR3 runs to 16 residues. The CDR3 DNA is TGTGCCAGCAGAGAGTCTAGCGGGGGGGACGCCTACGAGCAGTACTTC. Translation: CASRESSGGDAYEQYF.

The J gene is TRBJ1-1, the V gene TRBV18; D remains unclear. The CDR3 spans 13 residues. Trimming pared 1 base from V and 1 base from J, leaving 4 bases between. The germline V gene encodes CDR1 KGHSH and CDR2 LQKENI. The DNA for the CDR3 is TGTGCCAGCTCACCACTCAGGAACACTGAAGCTTTCTTT. Amino acid sequence: CASSPLRNTEAFF.

This rearrangement joins TRBV7-2 to TRBJ2-2, with TRBD2 identical over 8 bases. V trimming: 7 bases; J trimming: 7 bases; junction bases outside the gene matches: 8. CDR1 is SGHTA and CDR2 is FQGNSA in the germline V gene. The CDR3 covers 14 residues. The CDR3 sequence: CASNPGTRVGELFF. The CDR3 DNA reads TGTGCCAGCAACCCGGGGACTAGGGTCGGGGAGCTGTTTTTT.

The J gene is TRBJ2-1, the V gene TRBV27; 7 nucleotides align to TRBD2. The length of the CDR3 is 15 residues. V shed 3 bases and J 8 bases; nucleotides not matched to a gene: 10. Germline V CDR1 and CDR2: MNHEY, SMNVEV (reference sequence). CDR3 coding DNA: TGTGCCAGCAGTTTGGCGGGAGTGGCTTCGCATGAGCAGTTCTTC. Its translation: CASSLAGVASHEQFF.

This clone came up once. The rearrangement joins TRBV6-6 to TRBJ1-6; 7 positions match TRBD1. This CDR3 is built from 15 residues. Germline V gene lookup returns CDR1 MNHNY and CDR2 SVGAGI (reference sequence). The J segment lost 6 bases and the V segment lost 5 bases, leaving 7 bases of the junction unmatched. CDR3 sequence (DNA): TGTGCCAGCAGTAAACCGGGACAGATTAATTCACCCCTCCACTTT. This gives the protein CASSKPGQINSPLHF.

J is TRBJ2-7 and V is TRBV15; no clear D. The germline CDR1 and CDR2 sequences are LNHNV and YYDKDF (reference sequence). The V gene lost 0 bases and the J gene lost 2 bases, with 8 bases spanning the gap. CDR3 length: 14 residues. DNA for the CDR3: TGTGCCACCAGCAGAGATCACGGAGCCTACGAGCAGTACTTC. It codes for CATSRDHGAYEQYF.

This chain uses TRBV28 with TRBJ2-7, with D unclear. CDR1 and CDR2 from the germline V gene are MDHEN and SYDVKM. The CDR3 totals 17 residues. Between the trimmed V and J ends, which lost 3 bases and 1 base, there was a span of 19 bases. The CDR3 is CASSFRGYYRPSYEQYF. Here the CDR3 DNA reads TGTGCCAGCAGTTTCCGAGGATATTACCGACCATCCTACGAGCAGTACTTC.

The chain combines TRBV9 with TRBJ2-1; 14 bases align to TRBD2. V lost 4 bases and J lost 6; bases outside the gene matches: 6. This CDR3 comprises 16 residues. CDR1 is SGDLS and CDR2 is YYNGEE in the germline V gene. Here the CDR3 DNA reads TGTGCCAGCAGCCCCACCGGACTAGCGGGAGGCAATGAGCAGTTCTTC. The encoded protein is CASSPTGLAGGNEQFF. The complete variable domain, with remaining parts taken from reference TRBV9 and TRBJ2-1, reads DSGVTQTPKHLITATGQRVTLRCSPRSGDLSVYWYQQSLDQGLQFLIQYYNGEERAKGNILERFSAQQFPDLHSELNLSSLELGDSALYFCASSPTGLAGGNEQFFGPGTRLTVL.

This chain's CDR3 is CATSDLGQGNNEQFF. CDR3 sequence (DNA): TGTGCCACCAGTGATTTAGGACAGGGAAACAATGAGCAGTTCTTC. The chain joins TRBV24-1 to TRBJ2-1; TRBD1 agrees at 8 bases. The CDR3 runs 15 residues. The germline gives CDR1 KGHDR, CDR2 SFDVKD. V trimming: 1 base; J trimming: 5 bases; junction bases outside the gene matches: 3.

The chain combines TRBV7-2 with TRBJ1-2; 9 positions agree with TRBD1. The CDR3 has 14 residues. V shed 5 bases and J 7 bases; nucleotides not matched to a gene: 8. Germline V lookup: CDR1 SGHTA, CDR2 FQGNSA. The CDR3 loop is CASSRGQGVFGYTF. The CDR3 nucleotides read TGTGCCAGCAGCCGGGGACAGGGTGTGTTTGGCTACACCTTC. Looking up the rest from reference TRBV7-2 and TRBJ1-2 gives the full variable domain: GAGVSQSPSNKVTEKGKDVELRCDPISGHTALYWYRQSLGQGLEFLIYFQGNSAPDKSGLPSDRFSAERTGGSVSTLTIQRTQQEDSAVYLCASSRGQGVFGYTFGSGTRLTVV.

J is TRBJ2-5 and V is TRBV11-1, with D possibly matching TRBD2 (5 bases). CDR3 length: 15 amino acids. Germline assignment: CDR1 SGHAT and CDR2 FQDESV (reference sequence). V lost 5 bases and J lost 0, with 13 bases in between. CDR3 in amino acids: CASSPDWQYQETQYF. The CDR3 nucleotides read TGTGCCAGCAGCCCGGACTGGCAGTACCAAGAGACCCAGTACTTC.

This clone has just a few counts. The chain recombines TRBV9 with TRBJ1-2; 7 nucleotides align to TRBD1. V lost 0 bases and J lost 4; bases outside the gene matches: 0. CDR1 is SGDLS, CDR2 YYNGEE, per germline. This CDR3 contains 13 residues. The CDR3 DNA follows: TGTGCCAGCAGCGTAGAGGGGGCCTATGGCTACACCTTC. The encoded protein is CASSVEGAYGYTF.

This clone was recorded only once. The J gene is TRBJ2-6, the V gene TRBV10-3; weak D call: TRBD1 (6 bases). The CDR3 runs to 16 residues. Germline V gene sequence: CDR1 ENHRY, CDR2 SYGVKD. Trimming pared 3 bases from V and 4 bases from J, leaving 13 bases between. The CDR3 nucleotides are TGTGCCATCAGTGAAGTGGGGGCGCTCGGGGCCAACGTCCTGACTTTC. This gives the protein CAISEVGALGANVLTF.

This sequence joins TRBV27 and TRBJ1-2; D is perhaps TRBD1 (6 bases). V was clipped by 10 bases and J by 8 bases, with 23 bases between them. Germline V gene data show CDR1 as MNHEY and CDR2 as SMNVEV (reference sequence). This CDR3 is built from 14 residues. CDR3 loop: CATKSGRQGNGYTF. Here the CDR3 DNA reads TGTGCCACCAAATCAGGGCGGCAGGGGAACGGCTACACCTTC.

A few counts support this clone. The chain employs TRBV2 and TRBJ1-5; D gene unclear. This CDR3 region has 15 residues. CDR1 and CDR2 (germline): SNHLY, FYNNEI. V was pared by 4 bases and J by 0 bases, with 10 bases between. The CDR3 DNA reads as TGTGCCAGCAGTGTATCGGGTAATAGCAATCAGCCCCAGCATTTT. It codes for CASSVSGNSNQPQHF.

V gene TRBV7-8 combines with J gene TRBJ1-1, with D unresolved. CDR1 and CDR2 from the germline V gene are SGHVS and FQNEAQ. CDR3 length: 14 residues. Trimming left V 0 bases short and J 2 bases short, with 7 bases between. The CDR3 loop is CASSLATANTEAFF. The CDR3 DNA is TGTGCCAGCAGCTTAGCTACAGCAAACACTGAAGCTTTCTTT.

V gene TRBV9 combines with J gene TRBJ1-6; a possible D gene is TRBD1 (5 bases). The V end lost 0 bases, the J end lost 0 bases, and 7 bases lay between the germline ends. CDR3 length equals 16 residues. Looked up from germline, CDR1 is SGDLS and CDR2 is YYNGEE. The CDR3 DNA follows: TGTGCCAGCAGCGTAGGCGGGGGCTCCTATAATTCACCCCTCCACTTT. It is translated as CASSVGGGSYNSPLHF.

This clone was picked up one time. The J gene is TRBJ2-3, the V gene TRBV9, with 9 positions matching TRBD2. Germline CDR1 SGDLS, CDR2 YYNGEE. V lost 0 bases, J lost 3 bases, and 5 bases stayed unmatched. CDR3 length: 16 amino acids. CDR3 sequence (DNA): TGTGCCAGCAGCGTAGCTGTGACTAGCGGTACAGATACGCAGTATTTT. Its translation: CASSVAVTSGTDTQYF.

V gene TRBV6-6 combines with J gene TRBJ2-7; TRBD1 matches at 10 bases. V was pared by 2 bases and J by 0 bases, with 4 bases of the junction left unmatched. Germline V gene sequence: CDR1 MNHNY, CDR2 SVGAGI (reference sequence). The CDR3 is 16 residues long. CDR3 in amino acids: CASSYPRQGASYEQYF. The DNA of the CDR3 is TGTGCCAGCAGTTACCCCCGACAGGGGGCCTCCTACGAGCAGTACTTC.

The chain couples TRBV6-5 to TRBJ2-1; D gene unclear. V was pared by 0 bases and J by 7 bases, with 7 bases between. The CDR3 is 13 amino acids. CDR1 and CDR2 (germline): MNHEY, SVGAGI. CDR3 sequence (DNA): TGTGCCAGCAGTTACTCGACTGGTAATGAGCAGTTCTTC. Its protein is CASSYSTGNEQFF.

V is TRBV29-1 and J is TRBJ2-3, with 8 bases that match TRBD2. V was pared by 7 bases and J by 4 bases, with 10 bases of the junction left unmatched. Germline V gene data show CDR1 as SQVTM and CDR2 as ANQGSEA. The CDR3 has 14 residues. CDR3 loop: CSAPRGSGADTQYF. In DNA, the CDR3 is TGCAGCGCCCCTCGTGGTAGCGGGGCAGATACGCAGTATTTT.

The chain recombines TRBV18 with TRBJ1-2; TRBD1 matches at 7 bases. Germline V gives CDR1 KGHSH, CDR2 LQKENI. The J segment lost 1 base and the V segment lost 3 bases, leaving 8 bases of the junction unmatched. The CDR3 is 16 residues long. CDR3 bases: TGTGCCAGCTCACCCGCCGGGACAGCAAATAACTATGGCTACACCTTC. Residues: CASSPAGTANNYGYTF.

This chain links TRBV5-1 with TRBJ2-7; no clear D gene. The germline V and J ends were trimmed by 0 bases and 2 bases, with 9 bases remaining between them. The CDR3 loop spans 14 amino acids. Per germline, CDR1 SGHRS and CDR2 YFSETQ. CDR3 protein: CASSLVISPYEQYF. The CDR3 DNA follows: TGCGCCAGCAGCTTGGTCATTAGTCCCTACGAGCAGTACTTC.